These 27 T cell receptor beta chains share one sample of origin, sequenced in a study of regulatory T cells in long-lasting Graves disease (dated by TCRdb to about 2021). Library prep was done by multiplex PCR. The sequencer listed for this sample is Illumina HiSeq 4000. iRepertoire HTBI primers and Arm-PCR amplification of CDR3 regions were used to construct TCR beta libraries. The public reads were quality trimmed at Q25 with fastp and then assembled into clones with MiXCR by TCRdb, keeping productive beta chains. Rows matching on CDR3 protein sequence are summarized as one entry with the most common DNA and genes. A total of 550,000 to 700,000 distinct CDR3 sequences appear in this sample, 16% of them only once. Of the sample, 12% is held by the ten largest clones. The time point label of this sample denotes: newly diagnosed GD, antithyroid drugs for less than 3 months. RNA was extracted from PBMCs in TRIzol for both TCR sequencing and RNA sequencing.

The same data also contributed to another study, on T cells in Graves' hyperthyroidism and ophthalmopathy.

This sample comprised peripheral blood mononuclear cells (PBMCs), obtained at new diagnosis, from a patient treated with antithyroid drugs. These receptors were taken from a man aged 18 to 29 with Graves disease. Donor details come from another sample of the same person, matched by shared clones.

The chain is built from TRBV7-9 and TRBJ2-7; 10 bases agree with TRBD1. In germline, CDR1 is SEHNR, CDR2 FQNEAQ (reference sequence). The CDR3 is made up of 16 amino acids. V lost 5 bases to trimming and J lost 5 bases; unmatched junction nucleotides: 12. For the CDR3, the DNA is TGTGCCAGCAGCCTTAGTTGGGGACAGGGGACCCACGAGCAGTACTTC. Encoded protein: CASSLSWGQGTHEQYF.

About this clonotype: One junction end disagrees with the germline gene, perhaps due to a read error. The chain links TRBV7-2 to TRBJ2-3; D might be TRBD1 (5 bases). TRBJ1-1 explains the end of the DNA better; the J call may be wrong. This CDR3 comprises 17 residues. Germline values: CDR1 SGHTA, CDR2 FQGNSA. CDR3 sequence: CASSLGVGAYYPVQAFF. CDR3 nucleotide sequence: TGTGCCAGTAGCTTAGGTGTCGGGGCGTATTATCCGGTACAAGCTTTCTTT.

This clonotype was counted at least ten times. The rearrangement joins TRBV11-2 to TRBJ2-1; 9 bases map to TRBD2. Germline values: CDR1 SGHAT, CDR2 FQNNGV. Trimming removed 0 bases from V and 4 bases from J; junction bases left unmatched: 4. CDR3 length equals 16 residues. CDR3 sequence: CASSLEREGLYNEQFF. Written as DNA, the CDR3 is TGTGCCAGCAGCTTAGAGCGGGAGGGCCTTTACAATGAGCAGTTCTTC.

This chain uses TRBV7-9 with TRBJ2-5; tentative D call: TRBD2 (5 bases). The germline V and J ends were trimmed by 5 bases and 4 bases, with 14 bases remaining between them. Germline lookup yields CDR1 SEHNR and CDR2 FQNEAQ (reference sequence). The CDR3 contains 14 residues. The CDR3 here is CASSDPRAGETQYF. DNA for the CDR3: TGTGCCAGCAGCGATCCGAGGGCAGGAGAGACCCAGTACTTC.

This clonotype appeared a single time. The J gene is TRBJ1-2, the V gene TRBV6-2 or TRBV6-3; a possible D gene is TRBD1 (5 bases). Germline V gives CDR1 MNHEY, CDR2 SVGEGT. V was pared by 6 bases and J by 3 bases, with 20 bases between. This CDR3 region has 16 residues. CDR3 DNA: TGTGCCAGCAGGCGTCCGGGACTCAACCCACACTATGGCTACACCTTC. It specifies CASRRPGLNPHYGYTF.

This clonotype was counted a few times. The chain couples TRBV28 to TRBJ2-1, with 13 bases matching TRBD2. The CDR3 consists of 14 residues. Germline-derived CDR1 and CDR2 are MDHEN and SYDVKM. V was pared by 5 bases and J by 11 bases, with 6 bases of the junction left unmatched. CDR3 in amino acids: CASSLRTSGSKQFF. The CDR3 bases are TGTGCCAGCAGTCTCCGGACTAGCGGGAGTAAGCAGTTCTTC.

This clonotype showed up many times. The rearrangement joins TRBV28 to TRBJ1-6; 8 positions match TRBD1. The CDR3 extends over 15 amino acids. CDR1 MDHEN and CDR2 SYDVKM come from the germline V gene. V lost 11 bases to trimming and J lost 4 bases; unmatched junction nucleotides: 10. The CDR3: CAGREDRDYNSPLHF. The DNA of the CDR3 is TGTGCCGGACGAGAGGACAGGGATTATAATTCACCCCTCCACTTT.

As for this clonotype: A far larger clone is only one base removed, so a read error is likely. The chain employs TRBV27 and TRBJ2-2, with D possibly matching TRBD2 (5 bases). CDR3 size: 13 residues. Looked up from germline, CDR1 is MNHEY and CDR2 is SMNVEV (reference sequence). The CDR3 DNA sequence: TGTGCCAGCAGTTTACTAAACACCGGGGAGCTGCTTTTT. It specifies CASSLLNTGELLF.

In regard to this clonotype: A far larger clone differs by one base, so this is likely a read error. The chain uses TRBV7-9 and TRBJ2-7, with D possibly matching TRBD1 (6 bases). Looked up from germline, CDR1 is SEHNR and CDR2 is FQNEAQ (reference sequence). The CDR3 is 12 residues long. V lost 5 bases and J 4 bases, leaving 9 bases between the germline ends. The CDR3: CASSTGQYEQYF. As DNA, the CDR3 is TGTGCCAGCAGCACAGGACAGTACGAGCAGTACTTC.

The table lists this clonotype with many counts. V usage is TRBV3-1 and J usage is TRBJ2-7; TRBD2 matches at 8 bases. The V gene's germline CDR1 is LGHDT and CDR2 YNNKEL (reference sequence). The V segment lost 2 bases and the J segment 9 bases; nucleotides outside the gene matches: 15. The CDR3 has 16 amino acids. This CDR3 is CASSQSPRAGVLGQYF. DNA of the CDR3: TGTGCCAGCAGCCAATCCCCTCGAGCGGGAGTCCTCGGGCAGTACTTC.

This clonotype was recorded a few times. This chain uses TRBV24-1 with TRBJ1-1; tentatively, D is TRBD1 (6 bases). V was shortened by 9 bases and J by 1 base, with 23 bases between the two germline ends. Germline CDR1 reads KGHDR; CDR2 reads SFDVKD. The CDR3 sequence is 17 residues long. CDR3 residues: CATAHIVSGGQNTEAFF. CDR3 sequence (DNA): TGTGCCACCGCGCATATCGTGTCGGGGGGCCAGAACACTGAAGCTTTCTTT.

As concerns this clonotype: At one end, the junction sequence differs from germline, possibly due to a read error. The chain couples TRBV18 to TRBJ2-5, with 15 bases identical to TRBD2. CDR1 is KGHSH, CDR2 LQKENI, per germline. This CDR3 is built from 17 residues. CDR3 nucleotides: TGTGCCAGCTCACCACCGGGACTAGCGGGAGGATTGGAGACCCAGCACTTC. This gives the protein CASSPPGLAGGLETQHF.

The genes are TRBV7-9 and TRBJ2-7, with TRBD2 identical over 8 bases. Germline values: CDR1 SEHNR, CDR2 FQNEAQ (reference sequence). V shed 2 bases and J 5 bases; nucleotides not matched to a gene: 8. The CDR3 is 15 residues long. CDR3 nucleotide sequence: TGTGCCAGCAGCTTACGTCGAGCGGGAGCCGACGAGCAGTACTTC. Its protein product is CASSLRRAGADEQYF. The full variable domain, in which reference TRBV7-9 and TRBJ2-7 provide the parts outside the CDR3, is DTGVSQNPRHKITKRGQNVTFRCDPISEHNRLYWYRQTLGQGPEFLTYFQNEAQLEKSRLLSDRFSAERPKGSFSTLEIQRTEQGDSAMYLCASSLRRAGADEQYFGPGTRLTVT.

This clonotype appeared a few times. The chain uses TRBV20-1 and TRBJ2-7; a weak D match, TRBD1 (6 bases). The V end was cut by 5 bases, the J end by 3 bases, with 14 bases between. The CDR3 contains 13 residues. Germline CDR1 reads DFQATT; CDR2 reads SNEGSKA (reference sequence). As DNA, the CDR3 is TGCAGTGCTGAAGGGGACACTAGCTACGAGCAGTACTTC. Amino acid sequence: CSAEGDTSYEQYF.

In this sample, this clonotype turned up many times. This rearrangement joins TRBV6-8 to TRBJ2-7, with a tentative D call TRBD1 (5 bases). V lost 5 bases and J lost 5, with 16 bases in between. The CDR3 loop spans 14 amino acids. CDR1 MNHGY and CDR2 SAAAGT come from the germline V gene. The CDR3 region is CASSKQVIRHEQYF. The CDR3 region has the DNA TGTGCCAGCAGTAAACAGGTGATTCGCCACGAGCAGTACTTC.

Details on this clonotype: Being one base from a much bigger clone, this may be a read error. The J gene is TRBJ2-2, the V gene TRBV5-1; D possibly corresponds to TRBD2 (6 bases). Trimming stripped 7 bases from V and 1 base from J, with 14 bases between. CDR3 length: 15 amino acids. Germline lookup yields CDR1 SGHRS and CDR2 YFSETQ. The CDR3 DNA sequence: TGCGCCAGCGGCGGGGCGGGTCTGAACACCGGGGAGCTGTTTTTT. This encodes CASGGAGLNTGELFF.

A few counts support this clonotype. J is TRBJ1-1 and V is TRBV19; the match to TRBD1 covers 7 bases. The V and J ends lost 7 bases and 8 bases, in that order; junction bases with no gene match: 13. The CDR3 is 14 residues long. Germline-derived CDR1 and CDR2 are LNHDA and SQIVND (reference sequence). CDR3 protein: CASIDPGTADEAFF. The CDR3 coding sequence is TGTGCCAGTATAGATCCGGGGACAGCGGACGAAGCTTTCTTT. Complete variable domain (other parts from reference TRBV19 and TRBJ1-1): DGGITQSPKYLFRKEGQNVTLSCEQNLNHDAMYWYRQDPGQGLRLIYYSQIVNDFQKGDIAEGYSVSREKKESFPLTVTSAQKNPTAFYLCASIDPGTADEAFFGQGTRLTVV.

This clonotype turned up a few times. The gene calls are TRBV20-1 and TRBJ1-4; 11 bases line up with TRBD1. V shed 3 bases, J shed 7 bases, and the junction held 7 bases outside the gene matches. The CDR3 loop spans 15 amino acids. Germline V gives CDR1 DFQATT, CDR2 SNEGSKA (reference sequence). CDR3: CSARAPGTGGEKLFF. CDR3 DNA: TGCAGTGCTAGGGCACCCGGGACAGGGGGTGAAAAACTGTTTTTT.

Only a few counts were recorded for this clonotype. J is TRBJ1-2 and V is TRBV29-1; D is unresolved. Germline V gives CDR1 SQVTM, CDR2 ANQGSEA. The CDR3 has 12 residues. V lost 5 bases, J lost 0 bases, and 7 bases lay in between. Written as DNA, the CDR3 is TGCAGCGTTCGCTCATCTAACTATGGCTACACCTTC. It encodes CSVRSSNYGYTF.

This clonotype was recorded at least ten times. The rearrangement links TRBV6-1 to TRBJ1-2; maybe TRBD1 (5 bases). Deletions cut 6 bases from V and 3 bases from J, with 17 bases between. The germline V gene has CDR1 MNHNS and CDR2 SASEGT. This CDR3 contains 15 residues. CDR3 loop: CASRKRRERDYGYTF. The CDR3 DNA follows: TGTGCCAGCAGGAAACGCAGGGAGAGGGACTATGGCTACACCTTC.

There are a few counts of this clonotype. The gene calls are TRBV13 and TRBJ1-1, with TRBD1 matching 10 bases. The CDR3 has 16 residues. The germline CDR1 and CDR2 sequences are PRHDT and FYEKMQ (reference sequence). V trimming: 6 bases; J trimming: 7 bases; junction bases outside the gene matches: 14. The CDR3, as DNA: TGTGCCAGCAGAACAAGGGCCGGGACAGGGGTTGTTGAAGCTTTCTTT. This encodes CASRTRAGTGVVEAFF.

This clonotype has just a few counts. The chain links TRBV4-1 to TRBJ1-1, with a weak D call TRBD1 (5 bases). V lost 0 bases and J lost 4, with 18 bases in between. Germline V CDR1 and CDR2: MGHRA, YSYEKL. CDR3 length equals 17 residues. The CDR3 coding sequence is TGCGCCAGCAGCCAAGATCGAGGGAACAGGAGGACCACTGAAGCTTTCTTT. It translates to CASSQDRGNRRTTEAFF.

This clonotype was detected many times. V gene TRBV12-5 combines with J gene TRBJ1-2; D gene uncertain. The CDR3 has 13 amino acids. The V gene lost 3 bases and the J gene lost 0 bases, with 5 bases spanning the gap. CDR1 and CDR2 from the germline V gene are LGHNT and FRNRAP. The CDR3, as DNA: TGTGCTAGTGGTTTTGGGTCTAACTATGGCTACACCTTC. Residues: CASGFGSNYGYTF.

This clonotype was seen ten or more times. Written as DNA, the CDR3 is TGCAGTGCTAGGCGGAGCGCCCACAATGAGCAGTTCTTC. Protein: CSARRSAHNEQFF. The chain carries TRBV20-1 and TRBJ2-1, with unresolved D. V dropped 3 bases and J dropped 5 bases, with 11 bases sitting between them. The CDR3 totals 13 residues. Germline CDR1 reads DFQATT; CDR2 reads SNEGSKA (reference sequence).

This clonotype was seen a few times. V usage is TRBV3-1 and J usage is TRBJ1-5; D remains ambiguous. The CDR3 is 16 residues long. Per the germline V gene, CDR1 is LGHDT and CDR2 is YNNKEL (reference sequence). V shed 4 bases and J shed 9 bases, with 22 bases lying between them. Written as DNA, the CDR3 is TGTGCCAGCAGCCCATATACGGACGGTATAGCGGGGCCCCAGCATTTT. Translated, it gives CASSPYTDGIAGPQHF. Supplemented by reference TRBV3-1 and TRBJ1-5, the full variable domain reads DTAVSQTPKYLVTQMGNDKSIKCEQNLGHDTMYWYKQDSKKFLKIMFSYNNKELIINETVPNRFSPKSPDKAHLNLHINSLELGDSAVYFCASSPYTDGIAGPQHFGDGTRLSIL.

Note on this clonotype: A single base separates this from a much larger clone, so it may be a read error. The CDR3, as DNA: TGTGCCAGCAGCCCCGGCTGTGAGCAGTTCTTC. Its protein is CASSPGCEQFF. The chain joins TRBV11-2 to TRBJ2-1; D gene unclear. Per germline, CDR1 SGHAT and CDR2 FQNNGV. CDR3 length equals 11 residues. V was clipped by 5 bases and J by 9 bases, with 8 bases between them.

This clonotype was picked up many times. The J gene is TRBJ1-6, the V gene TRBV12-3 or TRBV12-4, with D possibly TRBD1 on 5 matching bases. Trimming shortened V by 6 bases and J by 6 bases, and 12 bases separated the two germline ends. This CDR3 is 14 amino acids long. The CDR3 region is CASSPGRGNSPLHF. Written as DNA, the CDR3 is TGTGCCAGCAGCCCCGGGAGGGGTAATTCACCCCTCCACTTT.